Listed here are 26 T cell receptor beta chains from one sample, sequenced in a study of T cell changes during pregnancy in multiple sclerosis (dated by TCRdb to about 2019). Receptor libraries were prepared by the immunoSEQ multiplex PCR assay. In its TCRdb copy, this immuneACCESS table keeps in-frame sequences only and misses some clones. Where compared with another copy, unresolved V genes explain less than half of these, and the others have no known cause. Recorded for this sample are some 38,000 clones; approximately 90% of them occurred a single time. The top ten clones comprise less than 9% of the sample. The source material was CD8+ T cells from peripheral blood mononuclear cells, sampled in the third trimester of pregnancy. These receptors were taken from a female donor with multiple sclerosis, enrolled in a pregnancy study.

This chain joins TRBV4-1 and TRBJ1-4, with D maybe TRBD1 (5 bases). The germline V and J ends were trimmed by 4 bases and 4 bases, with 13 bases remaining between them. There are 15 residues in the CDR3. Germline V gene lookup returns CDR1 MGHRA and CDR2 YSYEKL. CDR3: CASSLDRGVNEKLFF. The CDR3, as DNA: TGCGCCAGCAGCCTCGACAGAGGCGTTAATGAAAAACTGTTTTTT.

V and J are TRBV5-5 and TRBJ2-3; 9 bases agree with TRBD2. CDR1 is SGHKS and CDR2 is YYEKEE in the germline V gene (reference sequence). The CDR3 is 18 residues long. The junction had 12 bases not matched to a gene; V was cut back by 0 bases and J by 4 bases. The CDR3 sequence: CASSLVGRLAGIADTQYF. For the CDR3, the DNA is TGTGCCAGCAGCTTGGTAGGTCGGCTAGCGGGGATCGCAGATACGCAGTATTTT.

The CDR3 loop is CASSEKEGNGYTF. The CDR3 region has the DNA TGTGCCAGCAGTGAAAAGGAGGGGAATGGCTACACCTTC. V gene TRBV6-1 combines with J gene TRBJ1-2; maybe TRBD1 (5 bases). The ends were cut back, 2 bases at V and 6 bases at J, with 10 bases in the middle. Germline V gene sequence: CDR1 MNHNS, CDR2 SASEGT. The CDR3 is made up of 13 amino acids.

The J gene is TRBJ1-1, the V gene TRBV9, with unresolved D. This CDR3 spans 12 amino acids. Trimming took off 3 bases at V and 6 bases at J, with 9 bases between the two ends. Per the germline V gene, CDR1 is SGDLS and CDR2 is YYNGEE. The CDR3 coding sequence is TGTGCCAGCAGCGAACCACACGCTGAAGCTTTCTTT. It translates to CASSEPHAEAFF. The full variable domain, rest sourced from reference TRBV9 and TRBJ1-1, is DSGVTQTPKHLITATGQRVTLRCSPRSGDLSVYWYQQSLDQGLQFLIQYYNGEERAKGNILERFSAQQFPDLHSELNLSSLELGDSALYFCASSEPHAEAFFGQGTRLTVV.

This clone occurred many times. V gene TRBV10-1 combines with J gene TRBJ1-1, with 9 positions matching TRBD1. V was pared by 0 bases and J by 4 bases, with 3 bases of the junction left unmatched. Germline CDR1 reads WNHNN; CDR2 reads SYGVQD (reference sequence). This CDR3 comprises 15 residues. CDR3 in amino acids: CASSESTGGATEAFF. The CDR3 nucleotides read TGCGCCAGCAGTGAGTCGACAGGGGGGGCCACTGAAGCTTTCTTT.

The chain carries TRBV4-1 and TRBJ2-3; 12 nucleotides match TRBD2. CDR3 length equals 16 residues. The germline gives CDR1 MGHRA, CDR2 YSYEKL. Losses at the gene ends were 6 bases for V and 2 bases for J; bases not matched to a gene: 6. The CDR3 loop reads CASSPWTSGATDTQYF. The DNA of the CDR3 is TGCGCCAGCAGTCCCTGGACTAGCGGGGCCACAGATACGCAGTATTTT.

The chain recombines TRBV30 with TRBJ1-4; TRBD1 matches 7 bases. Trimming cost V 2 bases and J 8 bases; bases outside gene matches: 8. CDR3 length: 14 amino acids. Germline lookup yields CDR1 GTSNPN and CDR2 SVGIG (reference sequence). The CDR3 nucleotides are TGTGCCTGGAGTTGGGGGACAGCCCAAGAAAAACTGTTTTTT. Amino acid sequence: CAWSWGTAQEKLFF.

The chain has TRBV6-1 and TRBJ2-1; D not resolved. V shed 2 bases and J shed 9 bases, with 11 bases lying between them. Germline CDR1 and CDR2: MNHNS and SASEGT. The CDR3 length is 13 residues. The CDR3 DNA sequence: TGTGCCAGCAGTGAAAGAATGAGATCTGAGCAGTTCTTC. It codes for CASSERMRSEQFF.

The chain joins TRBV27 to TRBJ2-1; no definite D call. The ends were cut back, 0 bases at V and 13 bases at J, with 13 bases in the middle. Germline V gene lookup returns CDR1 MNHEY and CDR2 SMNVEV (reference sequence). This CDR3 comprises 13 residues. The CDR3 DNA sequence: TGTGCCAGCAGTTTATCTAAGAACCTAGGCCAGTTCTTC. Encoded protein: CASSLSKNLGQFF.

The gene calls are TRBV5-5 and TRBJ2-7, with D perhaps TRBD2 (6 bases). Germline V gene sequence: CDR1 SGHKS, CDR2 YYEKEE (reference sequence). The CDR3 is 12 residues long. V was trimmed by 5 bases and J by 6 bases, leaving 12 bases between them. CDR3 loop: CASSHGGVEQYF. The CDR3 DNA reads TGTGCCAGCAGTCATGGCGGGGTCGAGCAGTACTTC. The variable domain in full, with the rest retrieved from reference TRBV5-5 and TRBJ2-7, is DAGVTQSPTHLIKTRGQQVTLRCSPISGHKSVSWYQQVLGQGPQFIFQYYEKEERGRGNFPDRFSARQFPNYSSELNVNALLLGDSALYLCASSHGGVEQYFGPGTRLTVT.

The count of this clone is one. The chain uses TRBV18 and TRBJ1-1; D unresolved. The V gene's germline CDR1 is KGHSH and CDR2 LQKENI. The CDR3 spans 15 residues. V gave up 2 bases and J gave up 0 bases, with 10 bases separating them. The CDR3 nucleotides read TGTGCCAGCTCACCATTTGAGGCCTTGAACACTGAAGCTTTCTTT. Amino acid sequence: CASSPFEALNTEAFF.

The CDR3 sequence is CASSLDLPRGDTEAFF. The CDR3 coding sequence is TGTGCCAGCAGCTTAGATTTGCCCAGGGGGGACACTGAAGCTTTCTTT. This rearrangement joins TRBV11-2 to TRBJ1-1; TRBD1 matches at 7 bases. This CDR3 region has 16 residues. Trimming cost V 0 bases and J 3 bases; bases outside gene matches: 7. The germline gives CDR1 SGHAT, CDR2 FQNNGV.

V and J are TRBV27 and TRBJ2-7; D is perhaps TRBD2 (6 bases). CDR3 length: 14 amino acids. Germline-derived CDR1 and CDR2 are MNHEY and SMNVEV (reference sequence). Trimming cost V 10 bases and J 5 bases, with 21 bases left between them. CDR3 coding DNA: TGTGCCACCCAAATGGGACTCGGGTTGGACGAGCAGTACTTC. Translating it yields CATQMGLGLDEQYF.

The chain uses TRBV6-6 and TRBJ1-2, with 9 bases matching TRBD1. Per germline, CDR1 MNHNY and CDR2 SVGAGI (reference sequence). This CDR3 region has 14 residues. J lost 6 bases, V lost 3 bases, and 5 bases had no gene match. CDR3 sequence: CASSYYRDRDGYTF. Written as DNA, the CDR3 is TGTGCCAGCAGTTATTACCGGGACAGGGATGGCTACACCTTC.

The chain links TRBV13 to TRBJ2-1, with a weak D call TRBD2 (6 bases). Germline loops: CDR1 PRHDT, CDR2 FYEKMQ (reference sequence). V was pared by 4 bases and J by 3 bases, with 16 bases between. The CDR3 sequence is 16 residues long. The CDR3 spells CASSSRLGGSYNEQFF. As DNA, the CDR3 is TGTGCCAGCAGCTCCCGACTAGGAGGGAGCTACAATGAGCAGTTCTTC.

This chain uses TRBV4-1 with TRBJ1-2, with D unclear. This CDR3 is 15 amino acids long. The V gene lost 1 base and the J gene lost 4 bases, with 13 bases spanning the gap. From germline, CDR1 is MGHRA and CDR2 YSYEKL. This CDR3 is CASSQADIVGYGYTF. The CDR3 region has the DNA TGCGCCAGCAGCCAAGCTGACATCGTGGGCTATGGCTACACCTTC.

This clone was counted between two and nine times. This chain joins TRBV7-9 and TRBJ1-1; a possible D gene is TRBD1 (5 bases). The V and J ends lost 1 base and 10 bases respectively, with 16 bases between them. Germline V lookup: CDR1 SEHNR, CDR2 FQNEAQ (reference sequence). The length of the CDR3 is 14 residues. The CDR3 DNA reads TGTGCCAGCAGCTTAGAGGGGCCCCCGTCGGCAGCTTTCTTT. It translates to CASSLEGPPSAAFF.

This chain joins TRBV19 and TRBJ2-2, with a weak D call TRBD2 (7 bases). The CDR3 has 18 amino acids. Looked up from germline, CDR1 is LNHDA and CDR2 is SQIVND (reference sequence). The ends were cut back, 1 base at V and 6 bases at J, with 21 bases in the middle. This CDR3 is CASSIAPGAGAVAGELFF. The CDR3 DNA sequence: TGTGCCAGTAGTATAGCGCCAGGGGCGGGGGCGGTCGCCGGGGAGCTGTTTTTT.

The V call is TRBV7-2, the J call TRBJ2-7, with D tentatively TRBD2 (6 bases). This CDR3 spans 14 amino acids. Trimming shortened V by 6 bases and J by 2 bases, and 14 bases separated the two germline ends. Germline V gives CDR1 SGHTA, CDR2 FQGNSA. The CDR3 DNA is TGTGCCAGCAGACTCTCCGGGACTCCCTACGAGCAGTACTTC. It is translated as CASRLSGTPYEQYF.

V is TRBV4-3 and J is TRBJ2-6; D unclear. CDR1 is LGHNA and CDR2 is YSLEER in the germline V gene. The V end lost 0 bases, the J end lost 0 bases, and 6 bases lay between the germline ends. CDR3 length: 16 amino acids. The DNA of the CDR3 is TGCGCCAGCAGCCAAGATAAAATCTCTGGGGCCAACGTCCTGACTTTC. Translating gives CASSQDKISGANVLTF.

The chain recombines TRBV4-1 with TRBJ2-1; 8 bases are shared with TRBD1. This CDR3 has 16 residues. The V and J ends lost 0 bases and 8 bases, in that order; junction bases with no gene match: 9. Germline CDR1 and CDR2: MGHRA and YSYEKL. CDR3 in DNA: TGCGCCAGCAGCCAAGATAGCACAGGGGGTCTCCATGAGCAGTTCTTC. Translating gives CASSQDSTGGLHEQFF.

CDR3 sequence reads: CASSYSPGGTPEAFF. In DNA form, the CDR3 reads TGTGCCAGCAGTTACTCCCCAGGGGGAACGCCTGAAGCTTTCTTT. The chain is built from TRBV6-5 and TRBJ1-1, with TRBD1 matching 7 bases. V lost 0 bases, J lost 6 bases, and 7 bases stayed unmatched. Germline V gives CDR1 MNHEY, CDR2 SVGAGI. The CDR3 spans 15 residues.

The chain combines TRBV27 with TRBJ2-7, with 9 bases fitting TRBD1. Germline V gene lookup returns CDR1 MNHEY and CDR2 SMNVEV (reference sequence). The J segment lost 5 bases and the V segment lost 8 bases, leaving 19 bases of the junction unmatched. CDR3 length: 17 residues. The CDR3 region has the DNA TGTGCCAGCGCCATTTCCGGGACAGGGAGACTTCGCGACGAGCAGTACTTC. Amino acids: CASAISGTGRLRDEQYF.

V and J are TRBV12-2 and TRBJ2-1; the table's TRBD2 call for D was not verified on the DNA. TRBV12-2 is classified as a pseudogene. The CDR3 is made up of 13 amino acids. CDR3: CASLRGKGNEQFF. The CDR3 DNA is TGTGCAAGCCTCCGGGGAAAGGGTAATGAGCAGTTCTTC.

V is TRBV19 and J is TRBJ2-1, with 9 bases that match TRBD1. The junction had 8 bases not matched to a gene; V was cut back by 3 bases and J by 8 bases. CDR1 and CDR2 (germline): LNHDA, SQIVND (reference sequence). This CDR3 has 15 residues. CDR3 coding DNA: TGTGCCAGTAGTATCCTACGGGACAGGGTCGATGAGCAGTTCTTC. Its translation is CASSILRDRVDEQFF.

The chain uses TRBV6-1 and TRBJ2-7; a weak D match, TRBD2 (5 bases). The CDR3 is 12 residues long. Between the trimmed V and J ends, which lost 9 bases and 2 bases, there was a span of 11 bases. Looked up from germline, CDR1 is MNHNS and CDR2 is SASEGT. The CDR3 spells CASEDLPYEQYF. The CDR3 DNA is TGTGCCAGTGAGGACTTGCCCTACGAGCAGTACTTC.